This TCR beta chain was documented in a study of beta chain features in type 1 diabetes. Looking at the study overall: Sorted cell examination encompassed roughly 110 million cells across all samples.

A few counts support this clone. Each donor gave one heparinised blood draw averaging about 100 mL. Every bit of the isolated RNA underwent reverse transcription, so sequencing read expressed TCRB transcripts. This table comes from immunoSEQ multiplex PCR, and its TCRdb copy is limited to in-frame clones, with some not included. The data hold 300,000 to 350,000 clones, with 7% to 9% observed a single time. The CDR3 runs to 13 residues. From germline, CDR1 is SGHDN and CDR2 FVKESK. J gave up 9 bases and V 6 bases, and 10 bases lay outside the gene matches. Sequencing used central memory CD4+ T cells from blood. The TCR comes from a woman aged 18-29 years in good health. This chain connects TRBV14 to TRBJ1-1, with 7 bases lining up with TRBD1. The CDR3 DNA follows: TGTGCCAGCAGTTTTAGGGACAGTTATAAAGCTTTCTTT. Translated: CASSFRDSYKAFF.